The 9 T cell receptor beta chains below all came from one sample that was sequenced in a study of long-term antiretroviral therapy in people with HIV. The authors ran the immunoSEQ assay, v3.0, at survey level. Clones were sequenced by immunoSEQ multiplex PCR, and TCRdb holds only the in-frame ones, with some missing. The sample lists 20,000 to 25,000 clones, roughly 84% occurring once. The material sequenced was unsorted PBMCs, taken 1.3 years after starting antiretroviral therapy. These receptors were collected from a man aged 60 to 69 with HIV.

The CDR3 is CASSGSVLQETQYF. The DNA for the CDR3 is TGCGCCAGCAGCGGTAGTGTCCTCCAAGAGACCCAGTACTTC. This chain joins TRBV5-1 and TRBJ2-5; D not certain. The V and J ends lost 4 bases and 1 base respectively, with 11 bases between them. The CDR3 spans 14 residues. Germline V CDR1 and CDR2: SGHRS, YFSETQ. Using reference TRBV5-1 and TRBJ2-5 for the parts outside the CDR3, the full variable domain is KAGVTQTPRYLIKTRGQQVTLSCSPISGHRSVSWYQQTPGQGLQFLFEYFSETQRNKGNFPGRFSGRQFSNSRSEMNVSTLELGDSALYLCASSGSVLQETQYFGPGTRLLVL.

V is TRBV7-2 and J is TRBJ2-1; 9 nucleotides line up with TRBD1. Germline V lookup: CDR1 SGHTA, CDR2 FQGNSA. J lost 2 bases, V lost 5 bases, and 4 bases had no gene match. The CDR3 covers 15 residues. CDR3 bases: TGTGCCAGCAGCATAGACAGGGGGGCCTACAATGAGCAGTTCTTC. This sequence encodes CASSIDRGAYNEQFF.

This clone was recorded a few times. The J gene is TRBJ2-7, the V gene TRBV7-2; no firm D call. The CDR3 sequence is 16 residues long. CDR1 and CDR2 (germline): SGHTA, FQGNSA. Trimming removed 1 base at V and 3 bases at J, with 16 bases between. The CDR3 region is CASSLGTFGPNYEQYF. CDR3 sequence (DNA): TGTGCCAGCAGCTTAGGGACGTTTGGGCCGAACTACGAGCAGTACTTC.

The V gene is TRBV9, the J gene TRBJ2-7; 9 nucleotides match TRBD2. The CDR3 consists of 16 residues. V shed 3 bases, J shed 0 bases, and the junction held 7 bases outside the gene matches. Germline CDR1 and CDR2: SGDLS and YYNGEE. CDR3 protein: CASSEGLAGSSYEQYF. The CDR3 DNA reads as TGTGCCAGCAGCGAGGGGCTAGCGGGGAGCTCCTACGAGCAGTACTTC.

J is TRBJ2-7 and V is TRBV6-5, with TRBD1 as a possible D gene (5 bases). This CDR3 is built from 15 residues. V was cut by 3 bases and J by 0 bases, with 12 bases left in between. Germline lookup yields CDR1 MNHEY and CDR2 SVGAGI. The CDR3 spells CASSYTPQGSYEQYF. DNA for the CDR3: TGTGCCAGCAGTTATACCCCCCAGGGCTCCTACGAGCAGTACTTC.

V is TRBV5-1 and J is TRBJ1-2; perhaps TRBD1 as D (6 bases). V lost 0 bases, J lost 5 bases, and 20 bases lay in between. CDR1 and CDR2 from the germline V gene are SGHRS and YFSETQ. The CDR3 is 17 amino acids. The CDR3, as DNA: TGCGCCAGCAGCTTGGGGGGGATCGGAGACAGGAAATATGGCTACACCTTC. Translation gives CASSLGGIGDRKYGYTF.

This clone was observed a few times. This sequence joins TRBV27 and TRBJ2-5, with 11 bases matching TRBD2. Germline CDR1 reads MNHEY; CDR2 reads SMNVEV (reference sequence). After removal of 4 bases from V and 2 bases from J, the junction contained 3 bases not matched to a gene. The CDR3 is 15 amino acids. This chain's CDR3 is CASSWGTSGQETQYF. The CDR3 bases are TGTGCCAGCAGTTGGGGGACTAGCGGACAAGAGACCCAGTACTTC.

Concerning this clone: At one end, the junction sequence differs from germline, possibly due to a read error. The chain recombines TRBV2 with TRBJ2-1; TRBD2 might be the D (6 bases). The CDR3 extends over 14 amino acids. Germline-derived CDR1 and CDR2 are SNHLY and FYNNEI. The chain's CDR3 is CASLAAGGVHSRLF. The CDR3 DNA sequence: TGTGCCAGTCTAGCAGCGGGCGGGGTTCACTCGCGGCTCTTC.

J is TRBJ1-2 and V is TRBV2; D is possibly TRBD1 (6 bases). Germline CDR1 is SNHLY and CDR2 is FYNNEI. This CDR3 comprises 13 residues. Trimming took off 9 bases at V and 6 bases at J, with 17 bases between the two ends. CDR3 DNA: TGTGCCAGGCGATCGGGGGGGCGTAATGGCTACACCTTC. Amino acids: CARRSGGRNGYTF.